The present entry profiles one T cell receptor beta chain with its context. Which antigen it targets is not known. No per-base quality is available; no much larger clone lies one base away. The junction shows trimming of 6 bases on V and 11 bases on J, plus 16 bases between the germline ends. The CDR3, cysteine through phenylalanine, is 12 amino acids long. Only CDR3 DNA is held: 36 bases, read in frame from base 1. The germline V gene encodes CDR1 MNHNY and CDR2 SVGAGI (reference sequence). The sample's time point label is to be understood as: 4 weeks on oral tofacitinib. The sample's treatment or condition, from its label and the paper: oral pan-JAK inhibitor, 5-10 mg twice daily. From alopecia areata patients, peripheral blood was collected along with lesional scalp punch biopsies. PBMCs were isolated by density centrifugation and stained for CD3, CD4 and CD8, after which CD4+ and CD8+ T cells were sorted on a FACSAria.

The source of the sample is a study of CD8+ T cells in alopecia areata (dated 2018 in TCRdb). In the study overall: The treated patients took part in an open-label pilot trial in which moderate-to-severe alopecia areata was treated with oral tofacitinib at 5 to 10 mg twice daily. Tofacitinib was given for 6 to 18 months, followed by 6 months of follow-up off drug to assess delayed response and recurrence. In treated patients, disease severity was measured using the SALT score, which gives the percentage of scalp surface area affected. To study T cell clonal expansion in alopecia areata, the researchers applied high-throughput TCRbeta sequencing to both the C3H/HeJ mouse model and human patients. Human TCRbeta sequencing covered scalp tissue and sorted CD4+ and CD8+ peripheral blood T cells from patchy and totalis/universalis alopecia areata patients and healthy controls. Tofacitinib-treated patients had biopsies at baseline and at 4 and 24 weeks of treatment, with a later scalp biopsy in several patients. Clonality in the scalp was compared among normal scalp (n=4), patchy alopecia areata scalp (n=8), and alopecia totalis/universalis scalp (n=8). RNA was extracted with the PAXgene miRNA kit for fixed scalp, the miRNeasy kit for PBMCs, and the RNeasy kit for mouse skin. immunoSEQ multiplex PCR using 35 Vbeta forward primers and 13 Jbeta reverse primers was used to amplify TCRbeta CDR3 regions.

Beyond this particular receptor, the publication reports: Because the treated cohort was small and had just a single nonresponder, larger studies are needed to establish links between baseline CD8+ expansion and response. Tofacitinib significantly lowered scalp clonality and the number of expanded CD8+ clones among the top 100 scalp clones. Unlike mouse skin, which is dominated by gammadelta T cells, normal human skin has resident alphabeta T cells that are also sequenced, and this complicates analysis of the scalp TCR repertoire. Compared with normal scalp, lesional scalp, particularly in alopecia totalis/universalis, had higher clonality and more expanded CD8+ clones, which suggests antigenic drive. Many expanded lesional clones persisted in scalp and blood during tofacitinib treatment, which may partly explain relapse after stopping treatment. Shared TCR sequences between patients were less evident than in mice, which may be partly attributable to HLA diversity in the patient population.

Preparation of the library involved the immunoSEQ multiplex PCR assay. RNA was extracted from all samples and reverse transcribed into cDNA as template for TCR sequencing. SuperScript III was used for first-strand cDNA synthesis, primed with a 2:1 mix of oligo-dT and random hexamers. A synthetic immune receptor repertoire was used to gauge amplification bias, and whatever bias remained was removed computationally. For the original study's pipeline: Raw reads were preprocessed to remove errors, and CDR3 was defined according to IMGT conventions as the region from the conserved cysteine to phenylalanine. Clonality was computed as 1 minus the Shannon entropy, with the entropy normalized by log2 of the number of productive unique TCRs. CD4 or CD8 identity of scalp clones was inferred by cross-referencing scalp TCRbeta sequences with sorted blood CD4 and CD8 repertoires. The source is immuneACCESS, and TCRdb retained only in-frame sequences with V and J called. Part of the clones is not carried over; for the studies checked, unresolved V genes explain less than half of this, and the remainder is unexplained. V, J and clone size derive from that table, while D and trimming were established from the DNA sequence. The sample has some 120,000 clones on record, around 60% of them singletons. Under 7.5% of the sample is held by the ten biggest clonotypes.

The TCR comes from a human donor with alopecia areata. The sequences come from CD4+ T cells sorted from blood, collected at week 4, from a patient treated with tofacitinib. The rearranged segments are TRBV6-6 and TRBJ2-5; the D match is possibly TRBD1 or TRBD2, with 5 bases aligned in each. The CDR3: CASSQAEGQQYF. The bases are TGTGCCAGCAGCCAGGCAGAGGGGCAGCAGTACTTC.